This record covers a single T cell receptor beta chain. In the study's own analysis: Amplification of reference gene primers provided the estimated nucleated cell counts. Clones were sequenced by immunoSEQ multiplex PCR, and TCRdb holds only the in-frame ones, with some missing. D and trimming were read from the DNA, whereas the V and J calls and clone size are those reported in that table. The sample records 100,000 to 150,000 clones, about 94% being singletons. This sample stems from a study of blood T cell repertoires in COVID-19. Turning to the study itself: COVID-19 samples, acute and convalescent, were from the United States, Italy and Spain.

Patients of the Seattle cohort, enrolled during active infection, were followed longitudinally. Germline V gene data show CDR1 as SGHRS and CDR2 as YFSETQ. V was cut by 4 bases and J by 1 base, with 12 bases left in between. The CDR3 runs 14 residues. This TCR derives from a man over 45 with COVID-19, enrolled during active disease. The chain carries TRBV5-1 and TRBJ2-7, with D tentatively TRBD2 (5 bases). What was sequenced was peripheral blood. Here the CDR3 reads CASSPRVYSYEQYF. DNA for the CDR3: TGCGCCAGCAGCCCGCGGGTCTATTCCTACGAGCAGTACTTC.